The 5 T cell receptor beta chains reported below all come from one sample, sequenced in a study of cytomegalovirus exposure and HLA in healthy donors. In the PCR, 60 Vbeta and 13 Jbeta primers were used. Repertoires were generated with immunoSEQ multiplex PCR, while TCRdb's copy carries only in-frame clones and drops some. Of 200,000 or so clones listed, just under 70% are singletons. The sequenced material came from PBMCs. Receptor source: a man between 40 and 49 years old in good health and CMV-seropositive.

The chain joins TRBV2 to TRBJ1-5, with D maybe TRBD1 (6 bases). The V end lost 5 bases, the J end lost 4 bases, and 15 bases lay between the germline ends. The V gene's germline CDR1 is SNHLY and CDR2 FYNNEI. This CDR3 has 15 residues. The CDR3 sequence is CASSLDLQGNQPQHF. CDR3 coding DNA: TGTGCCAGCAGTTTAGACCTACAGGGAAATCAGCCCCAGCATTTT. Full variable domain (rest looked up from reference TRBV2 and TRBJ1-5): EPEVTQTPSHQVTQMGQEVILRCVPISNHLYFYWYRQILGQKVEFLVSFYNNEISEKSEIFDDQFSVERPDGSNFTLKIRSTKLEDSAMYFCASSLDLQGNQPQHFGDGTRLSIL.

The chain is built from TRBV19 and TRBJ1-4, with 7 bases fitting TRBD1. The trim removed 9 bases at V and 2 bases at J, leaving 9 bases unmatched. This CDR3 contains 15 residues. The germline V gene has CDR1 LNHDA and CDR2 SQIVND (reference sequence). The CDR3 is CASGQEVGTNEKLFF. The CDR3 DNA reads TGTGCCAGCGGACAGGAGGTCGGGACTAATGAAAAACTGTTTTTT. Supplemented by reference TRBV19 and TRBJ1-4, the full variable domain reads DGGITQSPKYLFRKEGQNVTLSCEQNLNHDAMYWYRQDPGQGLRLIYYSQIVNDFQKGDIAEGYSVSREKKESFPLTVTSAQKNPTAFYLCASGQEVGTNEKLFFGSGTQLSVL.

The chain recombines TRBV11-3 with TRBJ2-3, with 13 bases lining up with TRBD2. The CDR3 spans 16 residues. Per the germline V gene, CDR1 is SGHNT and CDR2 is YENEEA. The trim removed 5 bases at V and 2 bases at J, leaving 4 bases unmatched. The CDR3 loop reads CASSMGLAGTTDTQYF. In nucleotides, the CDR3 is TGTGCCAGCAGCATGGGACTAGCGGGGACCACAGATACGCAGTATTTT.

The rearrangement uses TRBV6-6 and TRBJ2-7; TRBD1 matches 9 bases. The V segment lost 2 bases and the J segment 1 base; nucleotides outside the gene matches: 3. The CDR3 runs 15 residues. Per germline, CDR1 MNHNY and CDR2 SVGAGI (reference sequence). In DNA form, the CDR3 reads TGTGCCAGCAGTTACGGGGGACAGGGATCCTACGAGCAGTACTTC. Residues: CASSYGGQGSYEQYF.

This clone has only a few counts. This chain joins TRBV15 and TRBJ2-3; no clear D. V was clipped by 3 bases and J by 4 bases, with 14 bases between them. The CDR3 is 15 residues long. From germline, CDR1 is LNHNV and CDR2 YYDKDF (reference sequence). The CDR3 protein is CATSSLSEEADTQYF. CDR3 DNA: TGTGCCACCAGCAGCCTCTCCGAAGAGGCAGATACGCAGTATTTT.